The 13 T cell receptor beta chains below all came from one sample that was sequenced in a study of T cells in Graves' hyperthyroidism and ophthalmopathy. Amplification targeted TCR beta CDR3 regions from RNA transcripts. HTBI primers were the set used in a first-round RT-PCR of the TCR CDR3. TCRdb itself ran the multiplex PCR reads through MiXCR, one entry per CDR3 protein. The sample shows some 300,000 distinct CDR3 sequences, roughly a fifth of them seen only once. The sample comprised blood. These receptors came from a man in his fifties with Graves' ophthalmopathy.

At least ten counts were recorded for this clonotype. The V and J genes are TRBV28 and TRBJ1-2; 10 bases are a match to TRBD1. There are 17 residues in the CDR3. CDR1 is MDHEN, CDR2 SYDVKM, per germline. After removal of 6 bases from V and 1 base from J, the junction contained 11 bases not matched to a gene. Here the CDR3 reads CASSETGGSFDNYGYTF. For the CDR3, the DNA is TGTGCCAGCAGCGAGACAGGGGGCTCCTTCGATAACTATGGCTACACCTTC.

This clonotype was seen more than once but under ten times. The V gene is TRBV12-3 or TRBV12-4, the J gene TRBJ1-3, with D uncertain. This CDR3 is built from 15 residues. V was pared by 0 bases and J by 4 bases, with 10 bases between. The CDR3 DNA reads TGTGCCAGCAGTTTAGCGAGTGTGGGAGGAAACACCATATATTTT. Translated, it gives CASSLASVGGNTIYF.

Ten or more counts support this clonotype. V gene TRBV2 combines with J gene TRBJ2-7; D ambiguous. V was trimmed by 5 bases and J by 4 bases, leaving 18 bases between them. The CDR3 is 15 amino acids. Germline values: CDR1 SNHLY, CDR2 FYNNEI. CDR3 nucleotides: TGTGCCAGCAGTTTAGAAAAGGGAAGTACGTACGAGCAGTACTTC. Translation gives CASSLEKGSTYEQYF. The full variable domain, its missing parts supplied by reference TRBV2 and TRBJ2-7, is EPEVTQTPSHQVTQMGQEVILRCVPISNHLYFYWYRQILGQKVEFLVSFYNNEISEKSEIFDDQFSVERPDGSNFTLKIRSTKLEDSAMYFCASSLEKGSTYEQYFGPGTRLTVT.

The V call is TRBV5-4, the J call TRBJ1-2; tentatively, D is TRBD1 (5 bases). Germline values: CDR1 SGHNT, CDR2 YYREEE (reference sequence). This CDR3 comprises 14 residues. Trimming stripped 4 bases from V and 1 base from J, with 11 bases between. CDR3 in DNA: TGTGCCAGCAGCCCTAGGGGAAATAACTATGGCTACACCTTC. Translated: CASSPRGNNYGYTF.

The chain carries TRBV10-3 and TRBJ2-1, with 10 bases fitting TRBD1. The CDR3 consists of 13 residues. J gave up 5 bases and V 11 bases, and 6 bases lay outside the gene matches. Germline CDR1 ENHRY, CDR2 SYGVKD. CDR3 region: CAFRDRGNNEQFF. The CDR3 DNA is TGTGCCTTTCGGGACAGGGGCAACAATGAGCAGTTCTTC.

This clonotype has ten or more counts. The rearrangement uses TRBV11-1 and TRBJ1-2, with D possibly being TRBD1 (5 bases). CDR3 length: 14 amino acids. Trimming stripped 5 bases from V and 7 bases from J, with 17 bases between. Germline-derived CDR1 and CDR2 are SGHAT and FQDESV (reference sequence). CDR3 sequence (DNA): TGTGCCAGCAGCCAGCGGGTATTAGGGACTGGCTACACCTTC. Residues: CASSQRVLGTGYTF.

The J gene is TRBJ2-3, the V gene TRBV7-2, with D perhaps matching TRBD2 (6 bases). CDR1 and CDR2 (germline): SGHTA, FQGNSA. V lost 2 bases, J lost 5 bases, and 11 bases lay in between. This CDR3 spans 14 amino acids. As DNA, the CDR3 is TGTGCCAGCAGCTTAACGTCTAGCGTAGATACGCAGTATTTT. Translating it yields CASSLTSSVDTQYF.

The gene calls are TRBV2 and TRBJ1-5, with TRBD1 identical over 8 bases. V was pared by 3 bases and J by 6 bases, with 7 bases of the junction left unmatched. The CDR3 totals 15 residues. CDR1 is SNHLY and CDR2 is FYNNEI in the germline V gene. As DNA, the CDR3 is TGTGCCAGCAGTGAGGGCCAGGGGGCTTTTCAGCCCCAGCATTTT. Its translation is CASSEGQGAFQPQHF.

This chain joins TRBV2 and TRBJ2-2, with D perhaps matching TRBD1 (5 bases). CDR1 and CDR2 (germline): SNHLY, FYNNEI. V was trimmed by 8 bases and J by 5 bases, leaving 12 bases between them. The CDR3 extends over 13 amino acids. The CDR3 here is CASGPQGTGELFF. The CDR3 DNA reads TGTGCCAGCGGACCTCAGGGAACCGGGGAGCTGTTTTTT.

In this sample, this clonotype turned up many times. The chain carries TRBV20-1 and TRBJ1-2; unclear D gene. The germline V gene encodes CDR1 DFQATT and CDR2 SNEGSKA (reference sequence). V lost 0 bases and J 8 bases, leaving 13 bases between the germline ends. This CDR3 comprises 13 residues. For the CDR3, the DNA is TGCAGTGCTAGAGATATGGTAGGGCGCGGCTACACCTTC. Translating it yields CSARDMVGRGYTF.

In this sample, this clonotype turned up a few times. The J gene is TRBJ2-2, the V gene TRBV20-1; D possibly matches TRBD1 or TRBD2 (5 bases each). Germline lookup yields CDR1 DFQATT and CDR2 SNEGSKA (reference sequence). V was cut by 3 bases and J by 6 bases, with 20 bases left in between. The CDR3 length is 16 residues. The CDR3 loop reads CSARVVGDPDSGELFF. CDR3 coding DNA: TGCAGTGCTAGGGTGGTGGGGGACCCAGACTCCGGGGAGCTGTTTTTT.

This clonotype was recorded many times. V and J are TRBV3-1 and TRBJ2-1, with D unclear. The V end lost 3 bases, the J end lost 12 bases, and 12 bases lay between the germline ends. The germline V gene has CDR1 LGHDT and CDR2 YNNKEL (reference sequence). The CDR3 loop spans 12 amino acids. DNA for the CDR3: TGTGCCAGCAGCCATGGCAAGATAGGGCAGTTCTTC. Protein: CASSHGKIGQFF.

The chain couples TRBV20-1 to TRBJ1-2; D unclear. The germline V gene has CDR1 DFQATT and CDR2 SNEGSKA (reference sequence). Trimming took 7 bases from V and 4 from J, leaving 19 bases between them. The CDR3 length is 14 residues. The CDR3 nucleotides read TGCAGTGTTTCCCCTCGCCCGGGCGGCTATGGCTACACCTTC. This gives the protein CSVSPRPGGYGYTF.